This T cell receptor (beta chain) was found in a study of vaccination and CD4 T cells after COVID-19 (dated by TCRdb to 2022 to 2024). Turning to the overall study: In the convalescent cohort there were six males and four females, among whom were two Hispanic individuals, seven Caucasians, two Asians and one multiracial person. The time from the second vaccine dose to post-vaccine blood sampling had a median of roughly 79 days and ranged from about 14 to 241 days. Post-COVID blood samples from convalescent patients were collected a median of around 100 days after diagnosis, with a range of roughly 30 to 170 days. The spike-specific CD4+ TCR repertoire was compared before and after mRNA vaccination in over nine COVID-19 convalescent patients and a handful of infection-naive healthy vaccine recipients. Control cultures received a CEFX viral epitope pool as the positive control, an HIV-1 Nef peptide pool as the negative control, or no peptide. Overlapping spike peptide pools from SARS-CoV-2 and from the common cold coronaviruses HCoV-NL63, HCoV-OC43 and HCoV-229E were used as culture stimuli. Participants got two doses of the Pfizer-BioNTech BNT162b2 vaccine (n=8) or two doses of the Moderna mRNA-1273 vaccine (n=2). An earlier paper using these donors assessed, at the TCR clonotype level, memory CD4+ T cell crossreactivity between SARS-CoV-2 and common cold coronavirus spike proteins. Overall study outcomes, separate from this receptor: An increase in the median number of SARS-CoV-2-reactive clonotypes from 20 to 25 after infection to a few dozen after vaccination was observed, but the change was not found to be significant. Among convalescent patients, a median roughly 90% of the SARS-CoV-2-reactive clones seen after vaccination appeared only after vaccination, which suggests priming specific to the vaccine. Nearly all vaccine-specific clones in convalescent patients (304 of 307) were mono-reactive for SARS-CoV-2 spike rather than cross-reactive with common cold coronaviruses. Relatively few convalescent patients were included in the study, and early timepoints after natural infection were not analyzed.

Here V drops 6 bases and J drops 3 bases, and the junction holds 8 bases not matched to any gene. Sequences MDHEN (CDR1) and SYDVKM (CDR2) are obtained from the germline V gene. The CDR3 starts with the cysteine, ends with the phenylalanine, and has 16 residues. Solely the CDR3 DNA is kept, with 48 bases framed from the first base. Taken with the paper, the label for treatment or condition translates to: roughly 10-day PBMC culture with coronavirus spike peptide pools or control peptides (ViraFEST assay). CD4+ T cells from unexposed donors were collected before the COVID-19 pandemic (2011-2018). The study used the ViraFEST assay, which expanded antigen-specific T cells with peptide pools and then identified expanded clonotypes by TCR sequencing. Each well held roughly 2 million PBMCs cultured in IMDM containing approximately 5% human AB serum and around 10 IU/ml IL-2, with about 10 ug/ml peptide pools added. Half of the culture medium was replaced with fresh IL-2-containing medium on days 3 and 7. After 10 days of culture, CD4+ T cells were isolated by negative selection with the EasySep CD4+ T cell isolation kit. As cell number allowed, CD4+ T cells from unexposed donors were tested for reactivity to SARS-CoV-2 S and N and to four common cold coronavirus spike pools. Ficoll-Paque Plus gradient centrifugation was used to isolate PBMCs from whole blood, and the isolated PBMCs were then either used fresh or cryopreserved at -140C. Each culture condition was generally run in triplicate wells. Leukapheresis product for the unexposed donors was bought commercially.

Of note for this clonotype: Its antigen specificity is not known. No base qualities exist here, and no much larger clone lies one base off it.

Library creation used PCR. TCR sequencing of DNA from cultured CD4+ T cells used the Oncomine TCR Beta short-read assay at the Johns Hopkins FTIC core. Genomic DNA was extracted from the cultured CD4+ T cells with the QIAamp micro DNA kit. The Oncomine TCR Beta libraries from cultured CD4+ T cells were pooled using unique dual indexes and then sequenced on an Illumina iSeq 100. For the original study's pipeline: Non-productive sequences were removed, and CDR3s not starting with C, not ending with F or W, or shorter than 7 amino acids were discarded. Antigen-specific clonotypes were identified using the MANAFEST web application through comparison of peptide-stimulated wells with reference and other culture wells. Positive clones required FDR below 0.05, an odds ratio above 5, and productive frequency above 0.1% in at least two of three replicate wells. Clonotypes that were significantly expanded in both SARS-CoV-2 spike wells and at least one common cold coronavirus spike condition were defined as cross-reactive. Similarity between CDR3 sequences was evaluated in R version 3.6.1 using Levenshtein distances (stringdist) and unrooted phylogenetic trees (ape). TCRdb cleaned the public reads at Q25 with fastp, built clones with MiXCR and kept in-frame beta chains. Each CDR3 protein gets just one entry, which takes the most common genes and DNA from the rows behind it. For this entry, the V and J calls and clone size follow TCRdb and not the study's own pipeline. The sample has roughly 8,000 distinct CDR3 sequences on record, over 25% of them singletons. The top ten clones comprise 14% of the sample.

The rearrangement combines TRBV28 with TRBJ2-3, with 11 central nucleotides matching TRBD2. Sequences were obtained from CD4+ T cells from blood, cultured in vitro. The sequence derives from a human donor in good health. The CDR3 region reads CASRDSGRVRTDTQYF. The DNA sequence is given as TGTGCCAGCAGGGATAGCGGGAGGGTGAGGACAGATACGCAGTATTTT.